The T cell receptor (beta chain) under discussion was sequenced for a study of patients and donors after allogeneic stem cell transplantation. The CDR3 sequence is 14 residues long. Trimming removed 2 bases at V and 7 bases at J, with 12 bases between. Germline V gene lookup returns CDR1 MNHEY and CDR2 SVGEGT. TCRdb independently ran MiXCR on the RT-PCR reads; one entry per CDR3 protein. The sample shows about 960,000 distinct CDR3 sequences, roughly 18% of them seen only once. The table lists this clonotype with a few counts. The V and J genes are TRBV6-2 or TRBV6-3 and TRBJ1-5; D gene unclear. The sequence came from a human donor who was either an allogeneic HSCT recipient or a stem cell or donor lymphocyte infusion donor (not recorded which). It is not recorded whose cells these are; they may come from a transplant donor. The sequenced sample was blood, either unsorted or a sorted T cell fraction (not recorded which). The CDR3 reads CASSYGEERQPQHF. CDR3 DNA sequence: TGTGCCAGCAGTTACGGAGAGGAGAGGCAGCCCCAGCATTTT.